This T cell receptor beta chain was sequenced during a study of graft-versus-host responses after intestinal transplantation. Study-level information: Each recipient received anti-thymocyte globulin induction, then tacrolimus and steroids for around three years.

Sequencing was performed with immunoSEQ multiplex PCR; in TCRdb, only in-frame clones are kept and a portion is missing. The sample contains some 69,000 clones, roughly 89% of which appear only once. The length of the CDR3 is 14 residues. Germline V lookup: CDR1 MNHNY, CDR2 SVGAGI (reference sequence). J was trimmed by 2 bases and V by 2 bases; bases with no gene match: 3. Study-wide results and limits: Circulating GvH clones peaking coincided with falling HvG clones soon after transplant.

Worth noting for this clone: Its specificity is not known.

The sample consisted of bone marrow, taken 700 to 750 days after intestinal transplantation. The sequence was obtained from a human patient who received an intestinal transplant, so some T cells may come from the graft donor. This chain connects TRBV6-6 to TRBJ2-7, with 7 bases identical to TRBD2. CDR3 sequence reads: CASSYASGPYEQYF. In DNA, the CDR3 is TGTGCCAGCAGTTACGCTAGCGGCCCCTACGAGCAGTACTTC.